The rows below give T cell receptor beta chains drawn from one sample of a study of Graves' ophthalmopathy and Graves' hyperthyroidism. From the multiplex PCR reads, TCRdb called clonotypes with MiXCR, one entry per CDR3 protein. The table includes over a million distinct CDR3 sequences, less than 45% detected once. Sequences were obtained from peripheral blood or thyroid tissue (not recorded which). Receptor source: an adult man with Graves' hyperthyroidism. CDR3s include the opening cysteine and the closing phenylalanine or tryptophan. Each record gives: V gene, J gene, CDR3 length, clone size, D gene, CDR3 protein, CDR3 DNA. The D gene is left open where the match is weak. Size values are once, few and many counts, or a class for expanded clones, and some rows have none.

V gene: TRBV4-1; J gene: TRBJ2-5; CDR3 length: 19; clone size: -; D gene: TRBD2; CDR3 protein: CASSPSGLAGGGLGETQYF; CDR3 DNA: TGCGCCAGCAGCCCTTCGGGACTAGCGGGGGGGGGACTAGGCGAGACCCAGTACTTC
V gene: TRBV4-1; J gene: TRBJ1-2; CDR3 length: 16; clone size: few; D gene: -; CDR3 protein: CASSHPPGRAGHGYTF; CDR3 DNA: TGCGCCAGCAGCCACCCCCCAGGACGGGCAGGGCATGGCTACACCTTC
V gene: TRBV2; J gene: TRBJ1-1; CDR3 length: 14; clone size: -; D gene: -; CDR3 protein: CASSQHGMNTEAFF; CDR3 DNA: TGTGCCAGCAGCCAACACGGGATGAACACTGAAGCTTTCTTT
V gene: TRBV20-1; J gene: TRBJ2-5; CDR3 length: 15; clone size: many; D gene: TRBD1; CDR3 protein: CSATWDRGIEETQYF; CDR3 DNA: TGCAGTGCTACCTGGGACAGGGGGATCGAAGAGACCCAGTACTTC
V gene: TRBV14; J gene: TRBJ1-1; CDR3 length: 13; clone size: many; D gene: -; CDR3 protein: CASSRRGATEAFF; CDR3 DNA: TGTGCCAGCAGCCGCCGCGGAGCCACTGAAGCTTTCTTT
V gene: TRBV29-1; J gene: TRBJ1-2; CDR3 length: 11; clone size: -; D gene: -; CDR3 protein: CSVGGRYGYTF; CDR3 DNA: TGCAGCGTTGGCGGGCGATATGGCTACACCTTC
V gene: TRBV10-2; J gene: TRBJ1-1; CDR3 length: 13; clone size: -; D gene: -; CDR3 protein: CASSPDPAAEAFF; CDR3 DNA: TGCGCCAGCAGTCCAGACCCGGCGGCTGAAGCTTTCTTT
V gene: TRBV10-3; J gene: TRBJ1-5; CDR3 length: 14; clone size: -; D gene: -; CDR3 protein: CASRMGGQGQPQHF; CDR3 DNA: TGTGCCAGCAGAATGGGGGGGCAGGGTCAGCCCCAGCATTTT
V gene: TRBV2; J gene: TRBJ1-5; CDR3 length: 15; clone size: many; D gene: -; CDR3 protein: CASTVDDRGNQPQHF; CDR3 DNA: TGTGCCAGCACCGTAGATGACAGAGGCAATCAGCCCCAGCATTTT
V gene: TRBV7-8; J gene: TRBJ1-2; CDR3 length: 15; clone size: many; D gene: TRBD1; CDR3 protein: CASSSTRTGFLGYTF; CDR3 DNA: TGTGCCAGCAGCTCAACAAGGACAGGGTTCTTAGGCTACACCTTC
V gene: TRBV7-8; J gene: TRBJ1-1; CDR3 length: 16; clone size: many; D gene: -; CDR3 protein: CASSLDREKGNTEAFF; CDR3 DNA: TGTGCCAGCAGCTTAGACAGGGAGAAGGGGAACACTGAAGCTTTCTTT
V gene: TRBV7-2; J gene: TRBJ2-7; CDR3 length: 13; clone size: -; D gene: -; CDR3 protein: CASSLQGLYEQYF; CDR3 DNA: TGTGCCAGCAGCTTACAGGGGTTATACGAGCAGTACTTC
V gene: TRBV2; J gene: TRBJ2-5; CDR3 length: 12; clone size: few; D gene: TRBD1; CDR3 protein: CASSEGTGGQYF; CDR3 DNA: TGTGCCAGCAGTGAGGGGACAGGGGGCCAGTACTTC
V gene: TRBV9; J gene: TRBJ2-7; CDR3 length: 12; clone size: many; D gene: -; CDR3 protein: CASGPEGYEQYF; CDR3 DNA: TGTGCCAGCGGACCGGAGGGTTACGAGCAGTACTTC
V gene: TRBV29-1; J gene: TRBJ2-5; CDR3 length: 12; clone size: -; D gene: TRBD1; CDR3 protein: CSVEVVKGATYF; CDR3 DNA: TGCAGCGTTGAAGTGGTAAAGGGGGCAACGTACTTC